This T cell receptor beta chain was identified in a study of identical twins. There are a few counts of this clonotype. Unique molecular identifiers were in the cDNA, with template-switch universal primer binding. MiXCR, run by TCRdb on the 5' RACE reads, gives a single entry per CDR3 protein. This sample carries around 670,000 distinct CDR3 sequences, roughly 6% of them seen once, and the ten largest clones take roughly 2%. The junction had 4 bases not matched to a gene; V was cut back by 3 bases and J by 4 bases. This CDR3 has 15 residues. CDR1 is SGHDT and CDR2 is YYEEEE in the germline V gene. V usage is TRBV5-6 and J usage is TRBJ1-5; 10 bases line up with TRBD1. The sample taken for sequencing was naive T cells sorted from blood. The TCR sequence derives from a man aged 18-30 years in good health. The CDR3 spells CASSSTGGWNQPQHF. The CDR3 DNA reads TGTGCCAGCAGCTCGACAGGGGGCTGGAATCAGCCCCAGCATTTT.